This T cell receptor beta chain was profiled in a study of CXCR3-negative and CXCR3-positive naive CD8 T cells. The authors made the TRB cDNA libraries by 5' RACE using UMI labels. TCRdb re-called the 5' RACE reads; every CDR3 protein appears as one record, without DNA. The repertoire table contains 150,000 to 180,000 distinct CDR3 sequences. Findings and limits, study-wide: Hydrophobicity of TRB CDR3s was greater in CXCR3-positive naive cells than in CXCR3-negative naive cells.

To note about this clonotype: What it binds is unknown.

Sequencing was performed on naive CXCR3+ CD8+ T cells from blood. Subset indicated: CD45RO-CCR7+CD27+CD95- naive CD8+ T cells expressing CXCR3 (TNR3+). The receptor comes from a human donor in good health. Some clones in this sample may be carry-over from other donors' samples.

The CDR3 loop reads CAISEREEAYEQYF. The chain links TRBV10-3 to TRBJ2-7; absent DNA, TCRdb's TRBD1 call cannot be checked. The CDR3 is 14 residues long. Germline V gene data show CDR1 as ENHRY and CDR2 as SYGVKD.